These 14 T cell receptor beta chains originate from one sample sequenced in a study of human T cells and chemical hapten exposure. Time point reported: patch test 2, 6 weeks after DPC sensitization. Treatment defined: therapeutic diphenylcyclopropenone sensitization with weekly scalp DPC. TCRdb independently ran MiXCR on the RACE reads; one entry per CDR3 protein. The data hold a few hundred thousand distinct CDR3 sequences, with more than 5% observed a single time. The sequencing used whole blood, collected in connection with sensitization to the hapten diphenylcyclopropenone (DPC). Source of these receptors: a woman between 18 and 30 years old with alopecia areata. Some clones in this sample may be carry-over from other donors' samples.

This clonotype was counted ten times or more. This chain uses TRBV6-4 with TRBJ1-5, with 8 positions matching TRBD1. The J segment lost 1 base and the V segment lost 4 bases, leaving 3 bases of the junction unmatched. Germline values: CDR1 MRHNA, CDR2 SNTAGT. The CDR3 consists of 15 residues. The CDR3 DNA reads as TGTGCCAGCAGTGTACAGGGGGGGAGCAATCAGCCCCAGCATTTT. Its protein is CASSVQGGSNQPQHF.

The CDR3, as DNA: TGCGCCAGCAGCCCATTGACGTCCCACGAGCAGTACTTC. This translates into CASSPLTSHEQYF. V usage is TRBV5-1 and J usage is TRBJ2-7; D not certain. Germline V gives CDR1 SGHRS, CDR2 YFSETQ. V lost 4 bases to trimming and J lost 5 bases, with 13 bases between them. CDR3 size: 13 residues.

The sample holds a few counts of this clonotype. The J gene is TRBJ2-5, the V gene TRBV7-2; 10 bases align to TRBD2. This CDR3 contains 16 residues. Losses at the gene ends were 8 bases for V and 2 bases for J; bases not matched to a gene: 11. Germline lookup yields CDR1 SGHTA and CDR2 FQGNSA. CDR3 region: CASSEILAGVQETQYF. CDR3 DNA sequence: TGTGCCAGCTCAGAGATCCTAGCGGGGGTTCAAGAGACCCAGTACTTC.

This clonotype was found many times. The V gene is TRBV11-2, the J gene TRBJ1-2; a weak D match, TRBD1 (5 bases). The CDR3 runs 15 residues. Trimming removed 0 bases at V and 4 bases at J, with 12 bases between. Per the germline V gene, CDR1 is SGHAT and CDR2 is FQNNGV. CDR3 bases: TGTGCCAGCAGCTTAGATCCAGGGAGCAGCTATGGCTACACCTTC. This sequence encodes CASSLDPGSSYGYTF.

The rearrangement uses TRBV6-5 and TRBJ2-5; 7 bases agree with TRBD2. The CDR3 is made up of 17 amino acids. Germline V gives CDR1 MNHEY, CDR2 SVGAGI. V lost 2 bases and J lost 2; bases outside the gene matches: 11. The CDR3 loop is CASSYNGGQGGQETQYF. The CDR3 region has the DNA TGTGCCAGCAGTTACAATGGAGGGCAGGGAGGGCAAGAGACCCAGTACTTC.

This chain connects TRBV6-1 to TRBJ2-1; perhaps TRBD2 as D (7 bases). V lost 4 bases and J 4 bases, leaving 14 bases between the germline ends. CDR1 and CDR2 (germline): MNHNS, SASEGT. The CDR3 sequence is 15 residues long. CDR3 DNA: TGTGCCAGCAGTGCGTGGGGGGGCGAGTACAATGAGCAGTTCTTC. This sequence encodes CASSAWGGEYNEQFF.

This chain links TRBV7-2 with TRBJ1-2; tentative D call: TRBD1 (5 bases). The CDR3 sequence is 14 residues long. Per the germline V gene, CDR1 is SGHTA and CDR2 is FQGNSA. Trimming took 2 bases from V and 3 from J, leaving 10 bases between them. This CDR3 reads CASSLQGQDYGYTF. Written as DNA, the CDR3 is TGTGCCAGCAGCTTACAGGGTCAGGACTATGGCTACACCTTC.

This rearrangement joins TRBV12-3 or TRBV12-4 to TRBJ2-1; the match to TRBD2 covers 8 bases. CDR3 length: 15 residues. V shed 6 bases and J 4 bases; nucleotides not matched to a gene: 8. The CDR3 here is CASSRGSGGYNEQFF. The CDR3 nucleotides are TGTGCCAGCAGCCGCGGCAGCGGGGGATACAATGAGCAGTTCTTC.

This clonotype has ten or more counts. The chain uses TRBV6-5 and TRBJ1-6, with 11 positions matching TRBD1. Germline CDR1 MNHEY, CDR2 SVGAGI. Losses at the gene ends were 6 bases for V and 6 bases for J; bases not matched to a gene: 4. CDR3 length: 15 amino acids. The CDR3 sequence is CASSRTGGLNSPLHF. Here the CDR3 DNA reads TGTGCCAGCAGCCGGACAGGGGGCCTTAATTCACCCCTCCACTTT.

The rearrangement links TRBV27 to TRBJ2-7, with unresolved D. Germline V gives CDR1 MNHEY, CDR2 SMNVEV (reference sequence). V was trimmed by 4 bases and J by 0 bases, leaving 13 bases between them. This CDR3 contains 15 residues. CDR3 DNA: TGTGCCAGCAGTTCCGACGGAGCCCTCTCCTACGAGCAGTACTTC. It codes for CASSSDGALSYEQYF.

This clonotype was seen more than once but under ten times. The rearrangement links TRBV20-1 to TRBJ2-3; D not resolved. V was cut by 0 bases and J by 2 bases, with 6 bases left in between. Germline V gene data show CDR1 as DFQATT and CDR2 as SNEGSKA (reference sequence). This CDR3 region has 13 residues. The CDR3 loop is CSARDSATDTQYF. CDR3 sequence (DNA): TGCAGTGCTAGAGATTCGGCCACAGATACGCAGTATTTT.

This clonotype was seen at least ten times. The chain couples TRBV5-5 to TRBJ1-5, with D perhaps matching TRBD1 (6 bases). Per the germline V gene, CDR1 is SGHKS and CDR2 is YYEKEE (reference sequence). Trimming stripped 4 bases from V and 7 bases from J, with 24 bases between. The CDR3 contains 17 residues. CDR3 coding DNA: TGTGCCAGCAGCCCTGCGGGGGCGGGGGCCGCACGGCAGCCCCAGCATTTT. Residues: CASSPAGAGAARQPQHF.

This clonotype occurred many times. The rearrangement links TRBV6-6 to TRBJ1-6; tentatively, D is TRBD1 (5 bases). Trimming removed 2 bases at V and 7 bases at J, with 15 bases between. Germline V gene data show CDR1 as MNHNY and CDR2 as SVGAGI (reference sequence). The CDR3 is 16 amino acids. The CDR3 loop is CASSYEAGSRNSPLHF. CDR3 coding DNA: TGTGCCAGCAGTTACGAGGCAGGGAGTCGGAATTCACCCCTCCACTTT.

This clonotype was observed at least ten times. The chain combines TRBV3-1 with TRBJ2-1; TRBD2 agrees at 9 bases. V lost 5 bases to trimming and J lost 4 bases; unmatched junction nucleotides: 9. From germline, CDR1 is LGHDT and CDR2 YNNKEL (reference sequence). This CDR3 contains 16 residues. The DNA for the CDR3 is TGTGCCAGCAGCTCCCGACTAGCGGAGACATACAATGAGCAGTTCTTC. This gives the protein CASSSRLAETYNEQFF.